The 11 T cell receptor beta chains below come from one sample, sequenced in a study of cytomegalovirus exposure and HLA in healthy donors (dated by TCRdb to 2016 to 2017). Library creation used the immunoSEQ multiplex PCR assay. For the multiplex PCR, a mixture combining 60 forward primers for TCR Vbeta segments and 13 reverse primers for TCR Jbeta segments was used. Here the immuneACCESS table is served through TCRdb, limited to in-frame sequences with V and J called. Missing clones are a known gap in these copies; in checked studies unresolved V genes cover under half, and the rest lacks a known reason. The sample table on file contains 40,000 to 45,000 clones. Approximately 1.8% of the sample rests with the top ten. The sample was PBMCs. Receptor source: a woman in her 30s in good health and CMV-seronegative.

This CDR3 is CASSGQGAINQPQHF. The DNA for the CDR3 is TGTGCCAGCAGTGGACAGGGGGCGATCAATCAGCCCCAGCATTTT. The chain carries TRBV6-1 and TRBJ1-5; the match to TRBD1 covers 10 bases. Trimming took 4 bases from V and 3 from J; bases not matched to a gene: 3. The CDR3 loop spans 15 amino acids. Germline CDR1 MNHNS, CDR2 SASEGT.

This chain joins TRBV5-4 and TRBJ2-6; TRBD2 aligns across 7 bases. Losses at the gene ends were 4 bases for V and 0 bases for J; bases not matched to a gene: 13. Germline values: CDR1 SGHNT, CDR2 YYREEE (reference sequence). The CDR3 length is 19 residues. CDR3 in amino acids: CASSPAGRKASSGANVLTF. The CDR3 nucleotides are TGTGCCAGCAGCCCAGCGGGGAGGAAGGCCAGCTCTGGGGCCAACGTCCTGACTTTC.

The gene calls are TRBV5-5 and TRBJ1-1; 7 nucleotides agree with TRBD1. The germline V gene has CDR1 SGHKS and CDR2 YYEKEE (reference sequence). Trimming at V came to 4 bases and at J to 0 bases, leaving 6 bases not matched to a gene. This CDR3 is built from 15 residues. The CDR3 loop is CASSPDGTVNTEAFF. In nucleotides, the CDR3 is TGTGCCAGCAGCCCGGACGGGACAGTGAACACTGAAGCTTTCTTT.

As regards this clone: A junction end diverges from the germline sequence, so it may reflect a read error. The chain couples TRBV11-2 to TRBJ2-1; D is unclear. Germline V gives CDR1 SGHAT, CDR2 FQNNGV. The CDR3 extends over 17 amino acids. This chain's CDR3 is CASSFLGARPSDNEQFF. CDR3 DNA sequence: TGTGCCAGCAGCTTTCTCGGAGCGCGGCCCTCCGACAATGAGCAGTTCTTC. The full variable domain, with the rest looked up from reference TRBV11-2 and TRBJ2-1, is EAGVAQSPRYKIIEKRQSVAFWCNPISGHATLYWYQQILGQGPKLLIQFQNNGVVDDSQLPKDRFSAERLKGVDSTLKIQPAKLEDSAVYLCASSFLGARPSDNEQFFGPGTRLTVL.

DNA of the CDR3: TGTGCCAGCAGCTGGGACAGGGAATACGAGCAGTACTTC. Its translation is CASSWDREYEQYF. This chain connects TRBV11-3 to TRBJ2-7; 9 nucleotides agree with TRBD1. J gave up 4 bases and V 4 bases, and 2 bases lay outside the gene matches. Germline CDR1 reads SGHNT; CDR2 reads YENEEA. This CDR3 is 13 amino acids long.

V usage is TRBV27 and J usage is TRBJ2-7; TRBD2 might be the D (6 bases). Deletions cut 4 bases from V and 0 bases from J, with 10 bases between. Germline V CDR1 and CDR2: MNHEY, SMNVEV (reference sequence). The length of the CDR3 is 14 residues. CDR3 sequence reads: CASSYRGNSYEQYF. The DNA for the CDR3 is TGTGCCAGCAGTTACCGGGGGAACTCCTACGAGCAGTACTTC.

The chain recombines TRBV4-2 with TRBJ1-2; 10 nucleotides agree with TRBD1. V lost 0 bases and J lost 8; bases outside the gene matches: 24. This CDR3 has 21 residues. The V gene's germline CDR1 is LGHNA and CDR2 YNFKEQ. The CDR3 region is CASSQEAPHRGQGPSSGGYTF. The CDR3 coding sequence is TGTGCCAGCAGCCAAGAAGCCCCGCACCGGGGACAGGGGCCCTCGTCTGGGGGCTACACCTTC.

The chain has TRBV5-1 and TRBJ2-3; TRBD2 aligns across 7 bases. Trimming removed 1 base from V and 4 bases from J; junction bases left unmatched: 6. The CDR3 consists of 15 residues. Germline CDR1 and CDR2: SGHRS and YFSETQ. CDR3 nucleotide sequence: TGCGCCAGCAGCTTGAGCGGGGTTTTATCAGATACGCAGTATTTT. Its translation: CASSLSGVLSDTQYF.

V is TRBV30 and J is TRBJ1-4, with TRBD1 as a possible D gene (6 bases). The CDR3 length is 15 residues. CDR1 GTSNPN and CDR2 SVGIG come from the germline V gene (reference sequence). V was cut by 0 bases and J by 8 bases, with 16 bases left in between. CDR3: CAWSVQGRQREKLFF. In DNA, the CDR3 is TGTGCCTGGAGTGTACAGGGCAGGCAAAGAGAAAAACTGTTTTTT.

V gene TRBV4-1 combines with J gene TRBJ1-3, with D tentatively TRBD1 (6 bases). The CDR3 runs to 17 residues. V lost 1 base and J lost 0, with 13 bases in between. Germline CDR1 reads MGHRA; CDR2 reads YSYEKL. CDR3 region: CASSQGFYRDSGNTIYF. As DNA, the CDR3 is TGCGCCAGCAGCCAAGGGTTCTACAGGGACTCTGGAAACACCATATATTTT.

The DNA for the CDR3 is TGTGCCTGGAGTTGGACAGGGGCTATGAACACTGAAGCTTTCTTT. This encodes CAWSWTGAMNTEAFF. This chain uses TRBV30 with TRBJ1-1; TRBD1 matches at 9 bases. After removal of 2 bases from V and 0 bases from J, the junction contained 4 bases not matched to a gene. The CDR3 is 15 amino acids. The germline V gene has CDR1 GTSNPN and CDR2 SVGIG (reference sequence).